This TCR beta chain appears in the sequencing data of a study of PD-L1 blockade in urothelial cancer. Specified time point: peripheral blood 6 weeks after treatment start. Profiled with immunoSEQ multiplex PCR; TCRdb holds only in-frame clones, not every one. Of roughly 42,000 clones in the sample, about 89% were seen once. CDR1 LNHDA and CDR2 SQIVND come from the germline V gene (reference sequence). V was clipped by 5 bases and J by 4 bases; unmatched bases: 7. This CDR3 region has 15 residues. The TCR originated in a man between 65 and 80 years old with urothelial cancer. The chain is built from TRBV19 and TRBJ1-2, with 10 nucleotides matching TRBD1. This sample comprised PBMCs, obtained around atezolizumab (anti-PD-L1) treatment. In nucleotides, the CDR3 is TGTGCCAGTAGTCCCCGGGACAGGGGAGGCTATGGCTACACCTTC. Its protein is CASSPRDRGGYGYTF.